This T cell receptor (beta chain) was captured by sequencing in a study of T cell responses to AZD1222 COVID-19 vaccine. Study at large: Second-dose groups at about 4 or about 12 weeks were pooled.

The CDR3 has 19 residues. Germline assignment: CDR1 LNHDA and CDR2 SQIVND (reference sequence). After removal of 6 bases from V and 0 bases from J, the junction contained 12 bases not matched to a gene. Assay: immunoSEQ multiplex PCR; the TCRdb copy retains only in-frame clones and omits some. Counted here are approximately 170,000 clones, around 89% occurring once; the ten biggest clones make up about 6.9%. The chain recombines TRBV19 with TRBJ2-3; TRBD2 matches at 13 bases. This clonotype was sampled from an adult in good health. Source: peripheral blood, taken on day 0 of AZD1222 vaccination. The CDR3 is CASSPRLAGGHLSTDTQYF. CDR3 DNA: TGTGCCAGTAGCCCCCGACTAGCGGGGGGACATCTTAGCACAGATACGCAGTATTTT.